This T cell receptor beta chain emerged from a study of blood T cells in healthy people across ages. It was with a sample-barcoded 5' primer and a J-beta primer mix that a second PCR of roughly 7 to 12 cycles was run. TCRdb passed the 5' RACE reads through MiXCR, listing each CDR3 protein once. The data hold some 670,000 distinct CDR3 sequences, with 40% to 65% observed a single time. Study-wide results and caveats: Long-lived donors carried more naive CD4+ cells and greater diversity than aged donors.

This clonotype was recorded at least ten times. Its specificity is not known. Between the trimmed V and J ends, which lost 8 bases and 4 bases, there was a span of 9 bases. Germline CDR1 is MDHEN and CDR2 is SYDVKM. The CDR3 has 11 amino acids. The sequencing sample was made of blood. The chain joins TRBV28 to TRBJ2-7; D uncertain. The source is a woman older than 75 in good health. DNA for the CDR3: TGTGCCAGCCAGCTTGGGTACGAGCAGTACTTC. The encoded protein is CASQLGYEQYF.